Below, 5 T cell receptor beta chains from the same sample are listed, as sequenced in a study of T cells in Graves' hyperthyroidism and ophthalmopathy. Amplified regions were TCR beta CDR3 sequences from RNA transcripts. Researchers ran a first-round RT-PCR on the TCR CDR3 using the HTBI primer set. A single record per CDR3 protein comes from TCRdb applying MiXCR to the multiplex PCR reads. The data show around 520,000 distinct CDR3 sequences, approximately 24% seen once. Material: blood. All receptors derive from a woman younger than 45 with Graves' ophthalmopathy.

V gene TRBV19 combines with J gene TRBJ1-5; 8 nucleotides line up with TRBD1. Unmatched junction bases numbered 3, after V lost 2 bases and J lost 3 bases. The germline V gene encodes CDR1 LNHDA and CDR2 SQIVND (reference sequence). The CDR3 contains 15 residues. The CDR3 region is CASSISGGLNQPQHF. Written as DNA, the CDR3 is TGTGCCAGTAGTATATCAGGGGGCCTCAATCAGCCCCAGCATTTT.

This chain links TRBV19 with TRBJ1-1; no clear D gene. V gave up 1 base and J gave up 7 bases, with 10 bases separating them. CDR3 size: 13 residues. Germline V gives CDR1 LNHDA, CDR2 SQIVND (reference sequence). The CDR3 loop reads CASSIVAESEAFF. The CDR3 bases are TGTGCCAGTAGTATAGTTGCAGAGAGTGAAGCTTTCTTT.

V is TRBV30 and J is TRBJ2-4; tentative D call: TRBD2 (5 bases). In germline, CDR1 is GTSNPN, CDR2 SVGIG (reference sequence). V lost 1 base and J lost 14, with 12 bases in between. The CDR3 has 11 residues. In DNA form, the CDR3 reads TGTGCCTGGAGTGGAACCGAGGGTAAGTACTTC. This translates into CAWSGTEGKYF.

This clonotype appeared a few times. This chain links TRBV20-1 with TRBJ1-2; D is unclear. V dropped 2 bases and J dropped 7 bases, with 8 bases sitting between them. Germline values: CDR1 DFQATT, CDR2 SNEGSKA (reference sequence). The CDR3 has 11 residues. The CDR3 sequence is CSARPWGGYTF. CDR3 nucleotide sequence: TGCAGTGCTAGACCGTGGGGTGGCTACACCTTC.

This clonotype was seen many times. The chain links TRBV7-9 to TRBJ2-4; D gene unclear. The germline CDR1 and CDR2 sequences are SEHNR and FQNEAQ (reference sequence). This CDR3 comprises 17 residues. V was shortened by 5 bases and J by 0 bases, with 17 bases between the two germline ends. The CDR3 loop reads CASSPKPGQLAKNIQYF. The CDR3 region has the DNA TGTGCCAGCAGCCCAAAGCCGGGCCAGCTAGCCAAAAACATTCAGTACTTC.